The 20 T cell receptor beta chains presented below share a single source sample, sequenced in a study of T-cell reconstitution after alpha-beta-depleted transplantation in children. Unique molecular identifiers were used to barcode this TCRbeta library. MiXCR, applied by TCRdb to the PCR reads, yields one record per CDR3 protein. The sample records over 200,000 distinct CDR3 sequences, 8% to 9.5% being singletons. Material: PBMCs from the stem cell graft donor, obtained from the stem cell graft. Every receptor here comes from a human donor who donated a stem cell graft to a child with acute lymphoblastic leukemia.

This clonotype appeared once. The CDR3 carries no conserved terminal phenylalanine or tryptophan, so it likely arises from a read error. The V and J genes are TRBV20-1 and TRBJ2-7, with 7 bases fitting TRBD1. The CDR3 runs 15 residues. V shed 0 bases and J 1 base; nucleotides not matched to a gene: 6. Looked up from germline, CDR1 is DFQATT and CDR2 is SNEGSKA (reference sequence). DNA of the CDR3: TGCAGTGCTAGAGATGTACAGGGGAATTCCTACGAGCAGTACTAC. This encodes CSARDVQGNSYEQYY.

The chain uses TRBV18 and TRBJ1-6; D may be TRBD1 (6 bases). From germline, CDR1 is KGHSH and CDR2 LQKENI. The V end lost 3 bases, the J end lost 14 bases, and 11 bases lay between the germline ends. This CDR3 has 12 amino acids. The CDR3 loop reads CASSPQGNALHF. In DNA, the CDR3 is TGTGCCAGCTCACCTCAGGGGAACGCCCTCCACTTT.

The table lists this clonotype with many counts. The gene calls are TRBV5-1 and TRBJ1-2; 8 bases match TRBD1. The CDR3 has 14 residues. Trimming at V came to 4 bases and at J to 6 bases, leaving 8 bases not matched to a gene. Germline V CDR1 and CDR2: SGHRS, YFSETQ. CDR3 protein: CASSTGGQGNGYTF. CDR3 nucleotides: TGCGCCAGCAGCACCGGAGGACAGGGTAATGGCTACACCTTC.

The CDR3 DNA reads as TGTGCCACCAGTGATTTTACCGACAGGGGTCGGAATGAGCAGTTCTTC. Translated, it gives CATSDFTDRGRNEQFF. The V call is TRBV24-1, the J call TRBJ2-1; 8 bases agree with TRBD1. Looked up from germline, CDR1 is KGHDR and CDR2 is SFDVKD. The length of the CDR3 is 16 residues. V lost 1 base, J lost 7 bases, and 8 bases stayed unmatched.

The sample holds many counts of this clonotype. The chain has TRBV7-2 and TRBJ1-2, with 9 bases aligning to TRBD1. Trimming cost V 0 bases and J 5 bases; bases outside gene matches: 10. This CDR3 has 17 amino acids. Per the germline V gene, CDR1 is SGHTA and CDR2 is FQGNSA. The CDR3 DNA reads as TGTGCCAGCAGCTTAGCGCCACTAGGGACAGGGATATATGGCTACACCTTC. This translates into CASSLAPLGTGIYGYTF.

This clonotype was seen at least ten times. This chain connects TRBV29-1 to TRBJ2-7; 10 bases fit TRBD1. This CDR3 spans 12 amino acids. With 5 bases clipped from V and 4 bases from J, the junction kept 2 bases outside the gene matches. From germline, CDR1 is SQVTM and CDR2 ANQGSEA. In DNA, the CDR3 is TGCAGCGTTAGACAGGGGGCTTACGAGCAGTACTTC. Protein product: CSVRQGAYEQYF.

The gene calls are TRBV18 and TRBJ2-2, with a weak D call TRBD1 (6 bases). The CDR3 extends over 16 amino acids. The V end was cut by 8 bases, the J end by 0 bases, with 16 bases between. Germline V gives CDR1 KGHSH, CDR2 LQKENI. The CDR3 nucleotides are TGTGCCAGCCGACAAACAGGGCTACCGAACACCGGGGAGCTGTTTTTT. It is translated as CASRQTGLPNTGELFF.

In this sample, this clonotype turned up many times. The chain employs TRBV7-9 and TRBJ1-4; 9 nucleotides agree with TRBD1. There are 15 residues in the CDR3. The V gene end was trimmed by 3 bases and the J gene end by 5 bases; junction bases not matched to a gene: 4. CDR1 and CDR2 from the germline V gene are SEHNR and FQNEAQ (reference sequence). The CDR3 loop reads CASSFSGQGNEKLFF. DNA for the CDR3: TGTGCCAGCAGCTTCTCGGGACAGGGCAATGAAAAACTGTTTTTT.

The gene calls are TRBV18 and TRBJ1-3, with D maybe TRBD1 (6 bases). V was pared by 5 bases and J by 2 bases, with 13 bases between. Germline V gene data show CDR1 as KGHSH and CDR2 as LQKENI. This CDR3 comprises 15 residues. The CDR3 region has the DNA TGTGCCAGCTCAAAACAGGGAGTAACTGGAAACACCATATATTTT. This codes for CASSKQGVTGNTIYF.

The chain combines TRBV9 with TRBJ1-2; D gene uncertain. The length of the CDR3 is 14 residues. V was clipped by 3 bases and J by 5 bases, with 14 bases between them. Germline CDR1 and CDR2: SGDLS and YYNGEE. This chain's CDR3 is CASSETTTQYGYTF. The CDR3, as DNA: TGTGCCAGCAGCGAAACTACCACACAGTATGGCTACACCTTC.

The rearrangement joins TRBV5-1 to TRBJ2-7, with TRBD1 matching over 9 bases. The CDR3 totals 13 residues. Germline V gene sequence: CDR1 SGHRS, CDR2 YFSETQ. V was pared by 3 bases and J by 5 bases, with 3 bases of the junction left unmatched. The CDR3 spells CASSSDRGNEQYF. The CDR3 DNA follows: TGCGCCAGCAGCTCAGACAGGGGGAACGAGCAGTACTTC.

This clonotype was counted at least ten times. The chain links TRBV9 to TRBJ1-3, with 9 bases identical to TRBD1. The CDR3 covers 15 residues. J gave up 4 bases and V 3 bases, and 5 bases lay outside the gene matches. From germline, CDR1 is SGDLS and CDR2 YYNGEE. The CDR3 region has the DNA TGTGCCAGCAGCGAGGACAGGGGCGCAGGAAACACCATATATTTT. Amino acid sequence: CASSEDRGAGNTIYF.

This clonotype was recorded a few times. The chain recombines TRBV5-1 with TRBJ1-4, with D perhaps TRBD1 (5 bases). CDR1 and CDR2 from the germline V gene are SGHRS and YFSETQ. The V end was cut by 6 bases, the J end by 2 bases, with 11 bases between. The CDR3 covers 14 residues. CDR3 nucleotides: TGCGCCAGCACCTCAGGGCGGACTAATGAAAAACTGTTTTTT. It yields the protein CASTSGRTNEKLFF.

There are a few counts of this clonotype. V gene TRBV3-1 combines with J gene TRBJ2-1; 9 bases are a match to TRBD2. The V and J ends lost 4 bases and 9 bases, in that order; junction bases with no gene match: 22. Germline-derived CDR1 and CDR2 are LGHDT and YNNKEL (reference sequence). There are 19 residues in the CDR3. In nucleotides, the CDR3 is TGTGCCAGCAGCCCACAAGGTGGCGGGGGGGCCTCGTCTCTGGGTGAGCAGTTCTTC. It codes for CASSPQGGGGASSLGEQFF.

This clonotype was seen many times. V usage is TRBV6-1 and J usage is TRBJ2-1; D gene uncertain. The CDR3 covers 16 residues. CDR1 and CDR2 (germline): MNHNS, SASEGT. Trimming shortened V by 3 bases and J by 0 bases, and 12 bases separated the two germline ends. This CDR3 is CASSESHPSSYNEQFF. Written as DNA, the CDR3 is TGTGCCAGCAGTGAGTCCCATCCGAGCTCCTACAATGAGCAGTTCTTC.

This clonotype was observed many times. The rearrangement uses TRBV5-1 and TRBJ1-2; a weak D match, TRBD1 (5 bases). The V and J ends lost 1 base and 8 bases respectively, with 15 bases between them. Germline loops: CDR1 SGHRS, CDR2 YFSETQ. This CDR3 region has 14 residues. CDR3 sequence: CASSLTGTPEGYTF. The CDR3, as DNA: TGCGCCAGCAGCTTGACCGGGACCCCGGAGGGCTACACCTTC.

This clonotype has just a few counts. The V call is TRBV27, the J call TRBJ2-3; D remains ambiguous. The CDR3 totals 14 residues. Trimming removed 3 bases at V and 3 bases at J, with 10 bases between. Germline CDR1 is MNHEY and CDR2 is SMNVEV (reference sequence). CDR3 amino acids: CASSFPGQTDTQYF. The CDR3 bases are TGTGCCAGCAGTTTCCCCGGGCAGACAGATACGCAGTATTTT.

V gene TRBV4-1 combines with J gene TRBJ1-2, with 10 positions matching TRBD1. CDR1 and CDR2 from the germline V gene are MGHRA and YSYEKL. The ends lost 3 bases at V and 6 bases at J; junction bases unmatched: 7. This CDR3 has 15 amino acids. CDR3 sequence reads: CASSQELDRGDGYTF. CDR3 in DNA: TGCGCCAGCAGCCAGGAACTGGACAGGGGGGATGGCTACACCTTC.

This clonotype was found many times. V usage is TRBV5-1 and J usage is TRBJ2-7; TRBD2 might be the D (5 bases). Germline V gene sequence: CDR1 SGHRS, CDR2 YFSETQ. The V gene lost 1 base and the J gene lost 1 base, with 9 bases spanning the gap. The CDR3 spans 14 residues. CDR3 DNA sequence: TGCGCCAGCAGCTTGTGGCGGACTTCCTACGAGCAGTACTTC. Protein: CASSLWRTSYEQYF.

As regards this clonotype: A much bigger clone sits one base away, suggesting this may be a read error. The gene calls are TRBV6-1 and TRBJ1-1; D may be TRBD1 (5 bases). The V and J ends lost 6 bases and 0 bases respectively, with 14 bases between them. This CDR3 region has 15 residues. Germline values: CDR1 MNHNS, CDR2 SASEGT. This chain's CDR3 is CASSLHRTLNTEAFF. CDR3 nucleotides: TGTGCCAGCAGCCTACACCGGACATTGAACACTGAAGCTTTCTTT.